The 27 T cell receptor beta chains in this list originate from one sample, sequenced in a study of blood T cell repertoires in COVID-19. The assay was immunoSEQ multiplex PCR, and TCRdb's table has in-frame clones only and misses some. The table lists approximately 210,000 clones, almost 85% of them singletons. Sequenced material: peripheral blood. These receptors were collected from a woman aged 45-65 years with active or convalescent COVID-19.

The chain carries TRBV5-1 and TRBJ1-3, with D possibly being TRBD1 (6 bases). CDR1 is SGHRS, CDR2 YFSETQ, per germline. The CDR3 has 15 residues. The germline V and J ends were trimmed by 0 bases and 4 bases, with 11 bases remaining between them. The CDR3 region is CASSLGRGWGNTIYF. The CDR3 DNA reads as TGCGCCAGCAGCTTGGGCAGGGGATGGGGAAACACCATATATTTT.

This chain connects TRBV5-4 to TRBJ2-7; 8 bases are a match to TRBD1. The CDR3 runs to 16 residues. Germline assignment: CDR1 SGHNT and CDR2 YYREEE (reference sequence). The J segment lost 0 bases and the V segment lost 4 bases, leaving 9 bases of the junction unmatched. For the CDR3, the DNA is TGTGCCAGCAGCCCAGGGACAGGCATGAGCTCCTACGAGCAGTACGTC. Its translation is CASSPGTGMSSYEQYV.

V and J are TRBV7-2 and TRBJ2-5; 10 nucleotides agree with TRBD2. Germline CDR1 SGHTA, CDR2 FQGNSA. The CDR3 length is 15 residues. Trimming at V came to 0 bases and at J to 11 bases, leaving 9 bases not matched to a gene. The DNA of the CDR3 is TGTGCCAGCAGCTTAGCGCGACTAGCGGGCGACTCGCAGTACTTC. It translates to CASSLARLAGDSQYF.

CDR3 protein: CASSRMKGLAPETGELFF. Written as DNA, the CDR3 is TGTGCCAGCAGCAGGATGAAGGGACTAGCGCCAGAAACCGGGGAGCTGTTTTTT. The chain combines TRBV5-6 with TRBJ2-2, with 10 bases identical to TRBD2. V lost 4 bases and J lost 5; bases outside the gene matches: 14. Looked up from germline, CDR1 is SGHDT and CDR2 is YYEEEE. The CDR3 has 18 amino acids.

This clone turned up a few times. The chain is built from TRBV25-1 and TRBJ2-7; D uncertain. Trimming took off 3 bases at V and 6 bases at J, with 9 bases between the two ends. This CDR3 has 12 residues. CDR1 MGHDK and CDR2 SYGVNS come from the germline V gene. For the CDR3, the DNA is TGTGCCAGCAGTGATTCCGGGTTCGAGCAGTACTTC. Residues: CASSDSGFEQYF.

The V and J genes are TRBV19 and TRBJ1-4; D perhaps matches TRBD1 (6 bases). The CDR3 totals 15 residues. Per germline, CDR1 LNHDA and CDR2 SQIVND (reference sequence). V was shortened by 5 bases and J by 8 bases, with 18 bases between the two germline ends. The CDR3: CASSLGQMNFEKLFF. The CDR3 coding sequence is TGTGCCAGTAGTCTCGGACAGATGAACTTCGAAAAACTGTTTTTT.

The CDR3 DNA reads TGCGCCAGCAGCCCAGTGACAGGGGTCGATACGCAGTATTTT. This translates into CASSPVTGVDTQYF. The V and J genes are TRBV5-1 and TRBJ2-3; TRBD1 agrees at 8 bases. The CDR3 is 14 amino acids. Germline CDR1 reads SGHRS; CDR2 reads YFSETQ. The V and J ends lost 4 bases and 6 bases, in that order; junction bases with no gene match: 7.

The rearrangement uses TRBV19 and TRBJ2-5, with 8 bases that match TRBD1. J lost 4 bases, V lost 0 bases, and 7 bases had no gene match. CDR1 is LNHDA and CDR2 is SQIVND in the germline V gene (reference sequence). This CDR3 is 16 amino acids long. CDR3 coding DNA: TGTGCCAGTAGTATAGATTCCAGGACAGGGAGAGAGACCCAGTACTTC. It yields the protein CASSIDSRTGRETQYF.

This clone was counted a single time. The J gene is TRBJ1-1, the V gene TRBV13; TRBD1 is a possible D gene (6 bases). The germline gives CDR1 PRHDT, CDR2 FYEKMQ (reference sequence). Trimming removed 4 bases from V and 4 bases from J, with 13 bases in between. This CDR3 spans 14 amino acids. The CDR3 DNA reads as TGTGCCAGCAGCTCCCAGGGGCGGGCCACTGAAGCTTTCTTT. This gives the protein CASSSQGRATEAFF.

The J gene is TRBJ2-7, the V gene TRBV5-6, with D tentatively TRBD1 (6 bases). The CDR3 is made up of 13 amino acids. Germline V gene sequence: CDR1 SGHDT, CDR2 YYEEEE. V lost 3 bases and J 7 bases, leaving 14 bases between the germline ends. The CDR3 nucleotides are TGTGCCAGCAGCTCGACAGGTTTAGAGGAGCAGTACTTC. It translates to CASSSTGLEEQYF.

The count of this clone is one. The rearrangement links TRBV6-4 to TRBJ2-3; 9 bases map to TRBD2. Germline trimming cut 3 bases from V and 0 bases from J; bases unmatched to any gene: 4. Germline CDR1 reads MRHNA; CDR2 reads SNTAGT. This CDR3 contains 16 residues. CDR3 sequence reads: CASSETSGSSTDTQYF. DNA for the CDR3: TGTGCCAGCAGTGAGACTAGCGGTTCTAGCACAGATACGCAGTATTTT.

This rearrangement joins TRBV19 to TRBJ2-3; the match to TRBD1 covers 10 bases. The junction had 7 bases not matched to a gene; V was cut back by 4 bases and J by 3 bases. Per germline, CDR1 LNHDA and CDR2 SQIVND (reference sequence). This CDR3 contains 16 residues. CDR3 nucleotide sequence: TGTGCCAGTAGTAGCAGGACAGGGGGAATAACAGATACGCAGTATTTT. It translates to CASSSRTGGITDTQYF.

This rearrangement joins TRBV5-1 to TRBJ2-7; 10 bases line up with TRBD1. The CDR3 contains 15 residues. Germline CDR1 SGHRS, CDR2 YFSETQ. Losses at the gene ends were 0 bases for V and 7 bases for J; bases not matched to a gene: 7. The CDR3 sequence: CASSLAGQGLNEQYF. The CDR3 region has the DNA TGCGCCAGCAGCTTGGCGGGACAGGGGCTGAATGAGCAGTACTTC. Variable domain in full (rest from reference TRBV5-1 and TRBJ2-7): KAGVTQTPRYLIKTRGQQVTLSCSPISGHRSVSWYQQTPGQGLQFLFEYFSETQRNKGNFPGRFSGRQFSNSRSEMNVSTLELGDSALYLCASSLAGQGLNEQYFGPGTRLTVT.

CDR3 DNA sequence: TGTGCCAGCAGGGCGTGGGGGGACGACTATGGCTACACCTTC. As protein: CASRAWGDDYGYTF. This chain joins TRBV27 and TRBJ1-2, with TRBD1 as a possible D gene (5 bases). The germline V gene has CDR1 MNHEY and CDR2 SMNVEV (reference sequence). V dropped 6 bases and J dropped 3 bases, with 14 bases sitting between them. The length of the CDR3 is 14 residues.

The chain links TRBV5-1 to TRBJ2-2, with 10 nucleotides matching TRBD2. Germline CDR1 reads SGHRS; CDR2 reads YFSETQ. The CDR3 sequence is 15 residues long. The junction had 2 bases not matched to a gene; V was cut back by 4 bases and J by 2 bases. This CDR3 is CASSRTSGNTGELFF. For the CDR3, the DNA is TGCGCCAGCAGCCGGACTAGCGGCAACACCGGGGAGCTGTTTTTT. Full variable domain (rest looked up from reference TRBV5-1 and TRBJ2-2): KAGVTQTPRYLIKTRGQQVTLSCSPISGHRSVSWYQQTPGQGLQFLFEYFSETQRNKGNFPGRFSGRQFSNSRSEMNVSTLELGDSALYLCASSRTSGNTGELFFGEGSRLTVL.

This clone appeared a single time. V usage is TRBV3-1 (or the pseudogene TRBV3-2) and J usage is TRBJ2-2; 13 positions match TRBD2. V lost 3 bases to trimming and J lost 7 bases; unmatched junction nucleotides: 23. CDR3 length: 22 amino acids. CDR1 is LGHDT and CDR2 is YNNKEL in the germline V gene (reference sequence). CDR3 protein: CASSHLSPGLMRLAGGHGELFF. The CDR3, as DNA: TGTGCCAGCAGCCACCTGTCCCCGGGACTCATGAGACTAGCGGGAGGCCACGGGGAGCTGTTTTTT.

The gene calls are TRBV29-1 and TRBJ1-4, with TRBD1 as a possible D gene (5 bases). Germline V gene lookup returns CDR1 SQVTM and CDR2 ANQGSEA. The CDR3 is made up of 14 amino acids. V was clipped by 1 base and J by 4 bases, with 10 bases between them. CDR3 sequence: CSVEGSGDNEKLFF. CDR3 DNA sequence: TGCAGCGTTGAAGGTTCGGGGGATAATGAAAAACTGTTTTTT.

The chain combines TRBV19 with TRBJ2-3; 13 bases line up with TRBD2. The junction had 7 bases not matched to a gene; V was cut back by 3 bases and J by 1 base. CDR1 and CDR2 (germline): LNHDA, SQIVND (reference sequence). The CDR3 has 18 amino acids. CDR3 sequence reads: CASSIILAGGPGTDTQYF. In DNA, the CDR3 is TGTGCCAGTAGTATTATACTAGCGGGGGGGCCAGGCACAGATACGCAGTATTTT.

The genes are TRBV30 and TRBJ2-3; possible D gene TRBD1, 5 bases. Trimming pared 3 bases from V and 3 bases from J, leaving 13 bases between. The germline V gene has CDR1 GTSNPN and CDR2 SVGIG (reference sequence). This CDR3 has 14 residues. The CDR3 bases are TGTGCCTGGAGCAGGGTGTCCTTGACAGATACGCAGTATTTT. This translates into CAWSRVSLTDTQYF.

J is TRBJ1-1 and V is TRBV6-5, with a possible D match to TRBD1 (6 bases). The V and J ends lost 7 bases and 6 bases respectively, with 18 bases between them. This CDR3 has 14 amino acids. Germline CDR1 MNHEY, CDR2 SVGAGI. The CDR3 DNA reads as TGTGCCAGCACTAGAGACAGGCCGGACGCTGAAGCTTTCTTT. It codes for CASTRDRPDAEAFF.

The sample holds one count of this clone. This chain links TRBV18 with TRBJ1-2, with TRBD1 identical over 8 bases. The CDR3 extends over 15 amino acids. Germline V gives CDR1 KGHSH, CDR2 LQKENI. With 6 bases clipped from V and 5 bases from J, the junction kept 11 bases outside the gene matches. The CDR3 reads CASSRTGGQSYGYTF. CDR3 bases: TGTGCCAGCTCTCGCACAGGGGGGCAATCGTATGGCTACACCTTC.

The J gene is TRBJ1-6, the V gene TRBV27; D is undetermined. The germline V and J ends were trimmed by 5 bases and 7 bases, with 9 bases remaining between them. This CDR3 is 13 amino acids long. Germline lookup yields CDR1 MNHEY and CDR2 SMNVEV (reference sequence). CDR3 protein: CASSPFMNSPLHF. CDR3 DNA sequence: TGTGCCAGCAGTCCATTCATGAATTCACCCCTCCACTTT.

The chain links TRBV10-3 to TRBJ1-2; 10 bases fit TRBD1. CDR1 is ENHRY, CDR2 SYGVKD, per germline. J lost 7 bases, V lost 3 bases, and 11 bases had no gene match. The CDR3 covers 16 residues. The DNA of the CDR3 is TGTGCCATCAGTGAAGGAGCGACAGGGGGCTTAGTTGGCTACACCTTC. It translates to CAISEGATGGLVGYTF.

The rearrangement uses TRBV5-1 and TRBJ2-1; 7 bases line up with TRBD1. The CDR3 runs 16 residues. V dropped 0 bases and J dropped 6; count of bases not matched to a gene: 9. Looked up from germline, CDR1 is SGHRS and CDR2 is YFSETQ. CDR3 coding DNA: TGCGCCAGCAGCTTGGAGATTCTTGCAGGGGGCAATGAGCAGTTCTTC. Protein sequence: CASSLEILAGGNEQFF.

The rearrangement links TRBV6-5 to TRBJ1-6; 7 nucleotides agree with TRBD1. The CDR3 totals 14 residues. The J segment lost 5 bases and the V segment lost 6 bases, leaving 4 bases of the junction unmatched. The germline gives CDR1 MNHEY, CDR2 SVGAGI. The CDR3 DNA follows: TGTGCCAGCAGCCCCGGGACAGATAATTCACCCCTCCACTTT. Translated, it gives CASSPGTDNSPLHF.

The chain is built from TRBV7-6 and TRBJ1-4; the match to TRBD1 covers 7 bases. The trim removed 4 bases at V and 0 bases at J, leaving 2 bases unmatched. The germline CDR1 and CDR2 sequences are SGHVS and FNYEAQ. The CDR3 extends over 15 amino acids. The CDR3 spells CASSSTGATNEKLFF. Written as DNA, the CDR3 is TGTGCCAGCAGCTCAACAGGGGCAACTAATGAAAAACTGTTTTTT.

The CDR3 DNA reads as TGCGCCAGCAGCTTCTCGGGGCAGGGGGCAAGTGGCTACACCTTC. Translated, it gives CASSFSGQGASGYTF. The chain links TRBV5-1 to TRBJ1-2, with 8 bases that match TRBD1. Per germline, CDR1 SGHRS and CDR2 YFSETQ. The CDR3 has 15 residues. The ends lost 2 bases at V and 7 bases at J; junction bases unmatched: 10.